This record covers a single T cell receptor (beta chain). Antigen unknown. Germline trimming cut 7 bases from V and 4 bases from J; bases unmatched to any gene: 8. CDR1 SNHLY and CDR2 FYNNEI come from the germline V gene. The CDR3 consists of 15 residues. This sample is drawn from a study of vaccination and CD4 T cells after COVID-19. With the Oncomine TCR Beta short-read assay, DNA from cultured CD4+ T cells was sequenced. TCRdb passed the PCR reads through MiXCR, listing each CDR3 protein once. The sample includes 20,000 to 25,000 distinct CDR3 sequences, about 40% of them seen just once. Treatment: approximately 9-day PBMC culture with coronavirus spike peptide pools or control peptides (ViraFEST assay).

This clonotype was sampled from a human donor who had recovered from COVID-19. The chain couples TRBV2 to TRBJ2-1; the match to TRBD2 covers 9 bases. The material sequenced was CD4+ T cells from blood, cultured in vitro. CDR3 sequence reads: CASKAGLATYNEQFF. The DNA of the CDR3 is TGTGCCAGCAAAGCGGGACTAGCTACGTACAATGAGCAGTTCTTC.